The clone carrying this T cell receptor beta chain was recorded a few times. Looked up from germline, CDR1 is SGHTA and CDR2 is FQGNSA. V was cut by 1 base and J by 10 bases, with 14 bases left in between. The CDR3 covers 14 residues. These data are taken from a study of patients and donors after allogeneic stem cell transplantation. TCRdb processed the RT-PCR reads anew with MiXCR; each CDR3 protein has one entry. The sample yields about 410,000 distinct CDR3 sequences, about a sixth seen once. Sequencing used blood, either unsorted or a sorted T cell fraction (not recorded which). The clonotype originates from a human donor who was either an allogeneic HSCT recipient or a stem cell or donor lymphocyte infusion donor (not recorded which). It is not recorded whose cells these are; they may come from a transplant donor. V usage is TRBV7-2 and J usage is TRBJ2-1; the D gene is possibly TRBD2 (5 bases). The CDR3 DNA is TGTGCCAGCAGCTTAGTCCTAGCCCTCGTAGAGCAGTTCTTC. Translated, it gives CASSLVLALVEQFF.